This is a list of T cell receptor beta chains from one sample in a study of OX40 agonist ivuxolimab in advanced cancers. Assay used: immunoSEQ multiplex PCR; TCRdb lists only in-frame clones, some missing. This table has under 70,000 clones, around 82% appearing once. The starting material was CD4+ or CD8+ T cells sorted from blood, obtained in a trial of the OX40 agonist ivuxolimab. The receptors come from an adult with an advanced solid tumor such as melanoma, head and neck, liver or kidney cancer. Each CDR3 is given with its conserved first and last residue. Each record gives: V gene, D gene, J gene, CDR3 length, clone size, CDR3 DNA, CDR3 protein. A D gene is named only where the DNA matches it firmly. A row's size may be missing; if present it is once, few, many or a size class.

TRBV6-6	NA	TRBJ1-2	15	NA	TGTGCCAGCGGCTCGGGCAGATCATCCAACTATGGCTACACCTTC	CASGSGRSSNYGYTF
TRBV5-1	NA	TRBJ1-4	14	NA	TGCGCCAGCAGGGTGATTCCAACTAATGAAAAACTGTTTTTT	CASRVIPTNEKLFF
TRBV27	NA	TRBJ1-4	16	NA	TGTGCCAGCAGTTTTAACCAGGGGAGAACTAATGAAAAACTGTTTTTT	CASSFNQGRTNEKLFF
TRBV9	NA	TRBJ1-1	15	NA	TGTGCCAGCAGCGTAGGTCAGGGGCCAGACACTGAAGCTTTCTTT	CASSVGQGPDTEAFF
TRBV7-2	TRBD2	TRBJ2-5	16	NA	TGTGCCAGCAGCCGGACTAGCGGGGGGCCGGTAGAGACCCAGTACTTC	CASSRTSGGPVETQYF
TRBV29-1	TRBD1	TRBJ1-1	15	NA	TGCAGCGTTGAGTGGACAGGGGCTTTAAACACTGAAGCTTTCTTT	CSVEWTGALNTEAFF
TRBV6-1	TRBD1	TRBJ1-3	16	NA	TGTGCCAGCAGTGGAAAGACAGGGGGCTCTGGAAACACCATATATTTT	CASSGKTGGSGNTIYF
TRBV5-1	NA	TRBJ2-7	13	NA	TGCGCCAGCAGTTATGTATCGTTCTACGAGCAGTACTTC	CASSYVSFYEQYF
TRBV13	NA	TRBJ2-3	20	NA	TGTGCCAGCAGCTTAAAGGGGTCCCTTCTGGCGGGCCTCGGCACAGATACGCAGTATTTT	CASSLKGSLLAGLGTDTQYF
TRBV7-2	NA	TRBJ2-5	13	NA	TGTGCCAGCACCGAGGGCCTCCAAGAGACCCAGTACTTC	CASTEGLQETQYF
TRBV19	TRBD1	TRBJ1-2	14	NA	TGTGCCAGCCGGGACAGGGGTGTCTACTATGGCTACACCTTC	CASRDRGVYYGYTF
TRBV19	NA	TRBJ2-2	15	NA	TGTGCCAGTAGTATGCGAGGGCGGAACACCGGGGAGCTGTTTTTT	CASSMRGRNTGELFF
TRBV5-5	TRBD2	TRBJ2-3	16	NA	TGTGCCAGCAGCTCACGACTAGCGGGGGCTCGTGATACGCAGTATTTT	CASSSRLAGARDTQYF
TRBV28	NA	TRBJ1-6	13	NA	TGTGCCAGCAGTTTACAGCAGTCATCACCCCTCCACTTT	CASSLQQSSPLHF
TRBV28	NA	TRBJ1-5	14	few	TGTGCCAGCAGTTGGGGGGCGAACCCTCAGCCCCAGCATTTT	CASSWGANPQPQHF
TRBV6-5	TRBD1	TRBJ2-7	16	NA	TGTGCCAGCAGTTACTCGGGGACAGGGCCAACCTACGAGCAGTACTTC	CASSYSGTGPTYEQYF
TRBV6-6	TRBD1	TRBJ1-2	14	once	TGTGCCAGCAGCCAAAGGACAGGGGACTATGGCTACACCTTC	CASSQRTGDYGYTF
TRBV5-1	TRBD1	TRBJ1-5	15	NA	TGCGCCAGCAGCTGGGGACAGGGGGCTGATCAGCCCCAGCATTTT	CASSWGQGADQPQHF